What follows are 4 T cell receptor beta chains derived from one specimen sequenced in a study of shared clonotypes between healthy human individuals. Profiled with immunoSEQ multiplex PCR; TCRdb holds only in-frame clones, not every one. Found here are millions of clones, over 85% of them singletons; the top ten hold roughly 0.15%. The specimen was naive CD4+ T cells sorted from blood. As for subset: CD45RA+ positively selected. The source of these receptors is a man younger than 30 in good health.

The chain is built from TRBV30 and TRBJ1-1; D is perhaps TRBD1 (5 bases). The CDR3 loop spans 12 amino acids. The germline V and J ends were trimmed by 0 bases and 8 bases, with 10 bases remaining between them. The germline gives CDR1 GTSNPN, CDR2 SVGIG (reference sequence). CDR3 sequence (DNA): TGTGCCTGGAGTGTACGGGGCAGGGAAGCTTTCTTT. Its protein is CAWSVRGREAFF.

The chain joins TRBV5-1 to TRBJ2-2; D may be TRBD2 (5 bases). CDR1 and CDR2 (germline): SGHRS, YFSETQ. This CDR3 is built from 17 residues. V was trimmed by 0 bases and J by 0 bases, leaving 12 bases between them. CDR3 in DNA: TGCGCCAGCAGCTTGGCTGAGGGTAGCGCGAACACCGGGGAGCTGTTTTTT. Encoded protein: CASSLAEGSANTGELFF. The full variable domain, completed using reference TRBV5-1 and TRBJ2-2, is KAGVTQTPRYLIKTRGQQVTLSCSPISGHRSVSWYQQTPGQGLQFLFEYFSETQRNKGNFPGRFSGRQFSNSRSEMNVSTLELGDSALYLCASSLAEGSANTGELFFGEGSRLTVL.

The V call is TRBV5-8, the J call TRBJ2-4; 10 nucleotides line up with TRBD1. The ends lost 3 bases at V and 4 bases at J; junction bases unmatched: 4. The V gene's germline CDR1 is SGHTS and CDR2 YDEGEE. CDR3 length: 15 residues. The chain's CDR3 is CASSSQGQGKNIQYF. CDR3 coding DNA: TGTGCCAGCAGCTCTCAGGGACAGGGGAAAAACATTCAGTACTTC.

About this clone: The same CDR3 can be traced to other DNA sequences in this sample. CDR3 sequence reads: CASSLDGLGNQPQHF. CDR3 coding DNA: TGCGCCAGCAGCTTGGACGGGTTAGGGAATCAGCCCCAGCATTTT. The chain couples TRBV5-1 to TRBJ1-5; D remains unclear. Trimming took 0 bases from V and 4 from J, leaving 11 bases between them. The CDR3 length is 15 residues. The germline V gene encodes CDR1 SGHRS and CDR2 YFSETQ.